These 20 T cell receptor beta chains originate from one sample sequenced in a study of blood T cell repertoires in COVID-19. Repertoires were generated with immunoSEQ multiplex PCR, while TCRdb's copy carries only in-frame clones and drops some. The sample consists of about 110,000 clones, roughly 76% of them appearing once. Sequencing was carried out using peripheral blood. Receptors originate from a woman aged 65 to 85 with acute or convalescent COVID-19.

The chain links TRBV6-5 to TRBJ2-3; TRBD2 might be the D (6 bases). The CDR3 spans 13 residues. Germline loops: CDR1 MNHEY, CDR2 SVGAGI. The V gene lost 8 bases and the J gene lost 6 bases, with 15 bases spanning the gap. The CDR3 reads CASSGAVSDTQYF. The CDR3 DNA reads TGTGCCAGCTCGGGAGCGGTATCCGATACGCAGTATTTT.

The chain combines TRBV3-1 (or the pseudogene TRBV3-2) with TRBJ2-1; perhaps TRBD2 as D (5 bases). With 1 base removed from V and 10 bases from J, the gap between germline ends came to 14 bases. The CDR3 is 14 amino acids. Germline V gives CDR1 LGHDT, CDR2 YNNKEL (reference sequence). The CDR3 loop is CASSQGIGVREQFF. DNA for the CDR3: TGTGCCAGCAGCCAAGGGATCGGGGTCAGGGAGCAGTTCTTC.

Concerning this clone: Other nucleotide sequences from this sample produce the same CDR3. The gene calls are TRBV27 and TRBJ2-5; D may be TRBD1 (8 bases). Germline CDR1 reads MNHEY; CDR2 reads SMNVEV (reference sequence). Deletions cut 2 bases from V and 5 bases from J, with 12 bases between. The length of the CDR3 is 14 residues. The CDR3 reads CASSLDRGGETQYF. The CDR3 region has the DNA TGTGCCAGCAGTTTAGACAGGGGAGGGGAGACCCAGTACTTC.

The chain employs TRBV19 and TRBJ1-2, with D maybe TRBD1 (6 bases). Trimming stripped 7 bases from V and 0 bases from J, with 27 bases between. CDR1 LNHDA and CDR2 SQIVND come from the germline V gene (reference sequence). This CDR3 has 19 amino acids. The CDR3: CASTLSFYARGRPNYGYTF. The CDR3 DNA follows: TGTGCCAGTACCCTCTCCTTTTATGCCAGGGGCCGGCCTAACTATGGCTACACCTTC.

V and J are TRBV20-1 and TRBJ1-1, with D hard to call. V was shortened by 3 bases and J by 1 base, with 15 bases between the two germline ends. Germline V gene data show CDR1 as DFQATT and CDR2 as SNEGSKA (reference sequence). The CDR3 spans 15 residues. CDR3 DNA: TGCAGTGCTAGTCTCCGAGGAGCGGCGAACACTGAAGCTTTCTTT. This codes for CSASLRGAANTEAFF.

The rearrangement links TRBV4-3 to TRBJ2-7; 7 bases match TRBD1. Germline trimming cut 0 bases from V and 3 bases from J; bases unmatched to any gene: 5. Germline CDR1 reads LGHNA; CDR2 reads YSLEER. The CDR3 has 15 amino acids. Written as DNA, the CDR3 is TGCGCCAGCAGCCAAGAAAGACAGGGCCTCTACGAGCAGTACTTC. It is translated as CASSQERQGLYEQYF.

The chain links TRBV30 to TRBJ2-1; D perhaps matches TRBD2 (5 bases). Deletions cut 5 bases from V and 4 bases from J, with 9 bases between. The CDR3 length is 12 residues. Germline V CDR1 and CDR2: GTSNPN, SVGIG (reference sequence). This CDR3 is CAWSDSYNEQFF. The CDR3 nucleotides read TGTGCCTGGTCGGACTCATACAATGAGCAGTTCTTC.

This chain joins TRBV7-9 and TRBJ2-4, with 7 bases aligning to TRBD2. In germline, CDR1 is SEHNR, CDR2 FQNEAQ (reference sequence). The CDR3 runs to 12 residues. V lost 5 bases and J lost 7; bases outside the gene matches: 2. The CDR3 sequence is CASSAGDNIQYF. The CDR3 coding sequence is TGTGCCAGCAGCGCGGGGGATAACATTCAGTACTTC.

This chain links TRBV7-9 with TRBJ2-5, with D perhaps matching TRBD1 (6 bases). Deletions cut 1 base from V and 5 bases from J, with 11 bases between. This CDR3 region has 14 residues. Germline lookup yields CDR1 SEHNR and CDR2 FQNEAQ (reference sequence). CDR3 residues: CASSLGRQGETQYF. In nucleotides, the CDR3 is TGTGCCAGCAGCTTAGGCAGGCAGGGGGAGACCCAGTACTTC.

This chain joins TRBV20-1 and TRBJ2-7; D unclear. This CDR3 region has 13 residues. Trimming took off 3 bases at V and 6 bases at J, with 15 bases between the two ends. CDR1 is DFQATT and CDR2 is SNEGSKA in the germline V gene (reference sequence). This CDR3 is CSASALRVGEQYF. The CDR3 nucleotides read TGCAGTGCTAGTGCCCTTCGGGTTGGCGAGCAGTACTTC.

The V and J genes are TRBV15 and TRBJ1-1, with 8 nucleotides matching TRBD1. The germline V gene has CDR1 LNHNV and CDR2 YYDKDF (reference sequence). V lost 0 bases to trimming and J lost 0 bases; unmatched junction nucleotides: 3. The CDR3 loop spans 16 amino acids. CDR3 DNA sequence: TGTGCCACCAGCAGAGATCCACAGGGGGTGAACACTGAAGCTTTCTTT. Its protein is CATSRDPQGVNTEAFF.

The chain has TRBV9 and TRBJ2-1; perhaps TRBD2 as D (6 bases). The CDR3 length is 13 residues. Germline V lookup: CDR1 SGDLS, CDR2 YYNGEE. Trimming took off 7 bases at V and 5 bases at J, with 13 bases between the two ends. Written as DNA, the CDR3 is TGTGCCAGCGGAGGGCCCTACAACAATGAGCAGTTCTTC. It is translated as CASGGPYNNEQFF.

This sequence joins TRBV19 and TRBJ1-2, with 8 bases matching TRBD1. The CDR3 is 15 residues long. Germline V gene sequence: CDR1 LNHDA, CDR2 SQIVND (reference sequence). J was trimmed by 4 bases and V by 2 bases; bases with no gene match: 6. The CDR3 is CASSITGTGAYGYTF. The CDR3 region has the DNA TGTGCCAGTAGTATAACCGGGACAGGCGCCTATGGCTACACCTTC. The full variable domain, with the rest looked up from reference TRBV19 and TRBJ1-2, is DGGITQSPKYLFRKEGQNVTLSCEQNLNHDAMYWYRQDPGQGLRLIYYSQIVNDFQKGDIAEGYSVSREKKESFPLTVTSAQKNPTAFYLCASSITGTGAYGYTFGSGTRLTVV.

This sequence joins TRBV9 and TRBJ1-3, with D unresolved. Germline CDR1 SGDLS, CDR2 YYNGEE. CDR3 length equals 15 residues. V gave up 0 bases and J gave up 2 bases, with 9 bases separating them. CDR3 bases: TGTGCCAGCAGCGTAGATGGCAATACTGGAAACACCATATATTTT. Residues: CASSVDGNTGNTIYF.

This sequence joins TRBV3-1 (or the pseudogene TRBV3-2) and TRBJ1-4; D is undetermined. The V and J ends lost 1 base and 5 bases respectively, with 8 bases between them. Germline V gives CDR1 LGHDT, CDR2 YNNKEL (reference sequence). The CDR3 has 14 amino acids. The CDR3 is CASSQGGLNEKLFF. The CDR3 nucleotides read TGTGCCAGCAGCCAAGGAGGACTAAATGAAAAACTGTTTTTT.

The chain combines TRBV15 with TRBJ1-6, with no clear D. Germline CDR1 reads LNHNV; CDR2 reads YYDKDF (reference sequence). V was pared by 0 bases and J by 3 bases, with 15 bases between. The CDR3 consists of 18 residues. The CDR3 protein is CATSRDPPSKVYNSPLHF. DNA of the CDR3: TGTGCCACCAGCAGAGATCCGCCTAGTAAAGTCTATAATTCACCCCTCCACTTT.

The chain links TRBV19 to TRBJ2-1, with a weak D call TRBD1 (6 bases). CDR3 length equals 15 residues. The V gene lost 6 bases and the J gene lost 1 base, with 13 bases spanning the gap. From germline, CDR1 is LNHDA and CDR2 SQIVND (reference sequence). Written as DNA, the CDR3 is TGTGCCAGTAGCCCTACAGGGTGGTCCTACAATGAGCAGTTCTTC. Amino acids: CASSPTGWSYNEQFF.

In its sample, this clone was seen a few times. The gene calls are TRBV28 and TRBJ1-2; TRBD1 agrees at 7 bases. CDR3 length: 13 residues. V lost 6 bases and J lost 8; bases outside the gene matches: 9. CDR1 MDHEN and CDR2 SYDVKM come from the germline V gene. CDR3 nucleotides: TGTGCCAGCAGGGAGACAGGGTTGGGGGGCTACACCTTC. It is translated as CASRETGLGGYTF.

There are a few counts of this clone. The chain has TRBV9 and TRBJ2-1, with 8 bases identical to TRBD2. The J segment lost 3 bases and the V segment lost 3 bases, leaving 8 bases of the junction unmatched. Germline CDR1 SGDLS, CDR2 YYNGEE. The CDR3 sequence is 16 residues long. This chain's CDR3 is CASSEGGAGVYNEQFF. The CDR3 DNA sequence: TGTGCCAGCAGCGAGGGGGGAGCGGGGGTCTACAATGAGCAGTTCTTC. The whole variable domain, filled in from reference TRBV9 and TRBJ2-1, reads DSGVTQTPKHLITATGQRVTLRCSPRSGDLSVYWYQQSLDQGLQFLIQYYNGEERAKGNILERFSAQQFPDLHSELNLSSLELGDSALYFCASSEGGAGVYNEQFFGPGTRLTVL.

CDR3 nucleotides: TGTGCCAGCAGCCCCTCGGGGGGCTACGAGCAGTACTTC. Amino acid sequence: CASSPSGGYEQYF. The chain combines TRBV7-3 with TRBJ2-7; 7 bases align to TRBD2. Per germline, CDR1 SGHTA and CDR2 FQGTGA. The CDR3 sequence is 13 residues long. The junction had 4 bases not matched to a gene; V was cut back by 5 bases and J by 3 bases.